The clone carrying this T cell receptor (beta chain) occurred many times. These data are taken from a study of T-cell reconstitution after alpha-beta-depleted transplantation in children. Unique molecular identifiers were used in preparing the TCRbeta library. TCRdb itself ran the PCR reads through MiXCR, one entry per CDR3 protein. The table records 150,000 to 250,000 distinct CDR3 sequences, just under 6.5% of them present only once. Sequenced material: PBMCs, taken before TCRalphabeta/CD19-depleted stem cell transplant. The sequence came from a girl less than two years old with combined immunodeficiency, due to receive a stem cell transplant.

The CDR3 loop reads CASSLGSDRGYGYTF. The CDR3 DNA reads TGTGCCAGCAGCTTAGGGTCCGACAGGGGCTATGGCTACACCTTC. This sequence joins TRBV11-3 and TRBJ1-2; 8 bases are a match to TRBD1. Germline CDR1 is SGHNT and CDR2 is YENEEA. This CDR3 contains 15 residues. J lost 4 bases, V lost 1 base, and 5 bases had no gene match.